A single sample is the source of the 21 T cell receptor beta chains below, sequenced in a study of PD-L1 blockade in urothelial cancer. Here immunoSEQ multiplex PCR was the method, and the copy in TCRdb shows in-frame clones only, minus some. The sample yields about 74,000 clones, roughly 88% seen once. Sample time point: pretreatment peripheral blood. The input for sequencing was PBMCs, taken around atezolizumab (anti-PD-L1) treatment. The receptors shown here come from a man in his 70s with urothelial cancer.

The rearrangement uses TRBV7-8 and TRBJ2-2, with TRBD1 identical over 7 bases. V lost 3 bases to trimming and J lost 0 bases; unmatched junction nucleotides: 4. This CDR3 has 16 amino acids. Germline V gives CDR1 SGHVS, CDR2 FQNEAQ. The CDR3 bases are TGTGCCAGCAGCTTGGCCGGGACAGCGAACACCGGGGAGCTGTTTTTT. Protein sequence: CASSLAGTANTGELFF.

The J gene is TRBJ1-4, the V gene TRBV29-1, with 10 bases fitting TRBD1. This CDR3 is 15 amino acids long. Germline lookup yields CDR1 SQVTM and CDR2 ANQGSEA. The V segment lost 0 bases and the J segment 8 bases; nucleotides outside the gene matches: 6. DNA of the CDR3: TGCAGCGTTGAAGATCGTGGACAGGGGGGCGAAAAACTGTTTTTT. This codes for CSVEDRGQGGEKLFF.

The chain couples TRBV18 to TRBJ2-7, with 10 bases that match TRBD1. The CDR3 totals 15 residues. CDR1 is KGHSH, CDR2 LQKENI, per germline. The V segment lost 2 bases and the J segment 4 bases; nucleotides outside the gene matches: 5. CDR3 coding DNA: TGTGCCAGCTCACCAGGACCGGGACAGGGGTACGAGCAGTACTTC. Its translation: CASSPGPGQGYEQYF.

The CDR3 protein is CASGLGSLGGANVLTF. CDR3 bases: TGTGCTAGTGGTTTGGGTAGTCTTGGTGGGGCCAACGTCCTGACTTTC. V is TRBV12-5 and J is TRBJ2-6, with D unclear. Trimming left V 1 base short and J 3 bases short, with 10 bases between. CDR3 size: 16 residues. Per germline, CDR1 LGHNT and CDR2 FRNRAP.

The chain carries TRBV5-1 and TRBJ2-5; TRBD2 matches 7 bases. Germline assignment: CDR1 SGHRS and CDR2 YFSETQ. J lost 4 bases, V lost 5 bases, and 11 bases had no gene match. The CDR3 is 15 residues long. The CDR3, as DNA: TGCGCCAGCAGGTTCATGGGAGGGAAAGGAGAGACCCAGTACTTC. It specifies CASRFMGGKGETQYF.

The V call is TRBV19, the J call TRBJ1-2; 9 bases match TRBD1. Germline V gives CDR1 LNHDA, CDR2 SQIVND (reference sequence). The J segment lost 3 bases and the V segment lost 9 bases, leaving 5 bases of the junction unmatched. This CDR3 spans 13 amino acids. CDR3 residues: CASLGQGDYGYTF. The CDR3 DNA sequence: TGTGCCAGCCTGGGACAGGGTGACTATGGCTACACCTTC.

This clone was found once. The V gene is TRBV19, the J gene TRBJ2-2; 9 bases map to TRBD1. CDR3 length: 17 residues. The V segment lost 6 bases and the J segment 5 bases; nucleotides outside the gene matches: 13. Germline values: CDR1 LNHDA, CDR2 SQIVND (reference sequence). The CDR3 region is CASRGPEGQGATGELFF. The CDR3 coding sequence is TGTGCCAGTAGGGGGCCCGAGGGACAGGGAGCGACCGGGGAGCTGTTTTTT.

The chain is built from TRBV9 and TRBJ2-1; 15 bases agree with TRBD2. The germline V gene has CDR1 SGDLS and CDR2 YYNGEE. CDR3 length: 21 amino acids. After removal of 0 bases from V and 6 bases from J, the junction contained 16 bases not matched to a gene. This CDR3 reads CASSVATRVPGLAGGGNEQFF. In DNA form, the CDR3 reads TGTGCCAGCAGCGTAGCTACGAGAGTCCCGGGACTAGCGGGAGGTGGCAATGAGCAGTTCTTC.

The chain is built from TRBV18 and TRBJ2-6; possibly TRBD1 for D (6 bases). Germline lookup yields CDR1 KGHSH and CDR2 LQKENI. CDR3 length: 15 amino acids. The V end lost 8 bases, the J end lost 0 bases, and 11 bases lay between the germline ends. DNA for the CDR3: TGTGCCAGCACCCGGACAGCCTCTGGGGCCAACGTCCTGACTTTC. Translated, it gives CASTRTASGANVLTF.

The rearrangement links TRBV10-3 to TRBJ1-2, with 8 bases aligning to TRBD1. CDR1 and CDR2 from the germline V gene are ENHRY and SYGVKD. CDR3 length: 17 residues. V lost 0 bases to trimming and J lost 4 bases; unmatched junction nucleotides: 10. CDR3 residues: CAISESSGTGLVYGYTF. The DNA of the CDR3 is TGTGCCATCAGTGAGTCGTCAGGGACAGGACTGGTCTATGGCTACACCTTC.

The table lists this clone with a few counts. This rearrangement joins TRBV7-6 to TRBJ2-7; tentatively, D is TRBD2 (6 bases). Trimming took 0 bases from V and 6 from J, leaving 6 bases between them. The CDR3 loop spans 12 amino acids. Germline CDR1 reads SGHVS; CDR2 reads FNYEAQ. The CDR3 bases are TGTGCCAGCAGCTTAGCAGCGGGCGAGCAGTACTTC. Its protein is CASSLAAGEQYF.

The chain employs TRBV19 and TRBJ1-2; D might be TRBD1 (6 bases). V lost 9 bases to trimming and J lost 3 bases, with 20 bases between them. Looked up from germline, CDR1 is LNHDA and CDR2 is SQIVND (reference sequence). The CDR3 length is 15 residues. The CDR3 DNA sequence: TGTGCCAGCCACCAATCCGCCAGGGGTGACTATGGCTACACCTTC. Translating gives CASHQSARGDYGYTF.

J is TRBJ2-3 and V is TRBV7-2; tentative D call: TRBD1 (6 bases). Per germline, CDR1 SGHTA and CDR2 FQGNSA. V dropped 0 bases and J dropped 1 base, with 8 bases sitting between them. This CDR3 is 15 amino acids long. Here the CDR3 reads CASSLADSRTDTQYF. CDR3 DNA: TGTGCCAGCAGCTTAGCGGACAGTCGCACAGATACGCAGTATTTT.

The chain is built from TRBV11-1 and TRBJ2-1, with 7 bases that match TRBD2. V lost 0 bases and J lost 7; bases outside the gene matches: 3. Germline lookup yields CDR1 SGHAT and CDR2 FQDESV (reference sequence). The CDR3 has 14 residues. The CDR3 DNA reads TGTGCCAGCAGCTTAGCGGGAGGGTGGAATGAGCAGTTCTTC. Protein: CASSLAGGWNEQFF.

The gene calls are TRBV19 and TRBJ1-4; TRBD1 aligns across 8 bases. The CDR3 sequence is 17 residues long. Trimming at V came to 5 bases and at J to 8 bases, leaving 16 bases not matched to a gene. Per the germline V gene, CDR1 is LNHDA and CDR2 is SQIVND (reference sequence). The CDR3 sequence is CASSLKWPRTGYEKLFF. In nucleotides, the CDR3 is TGTGCCAGTAGTCTCAAATGGCCTCGGACAGGGTACGAAAAACTGTTTTTT.

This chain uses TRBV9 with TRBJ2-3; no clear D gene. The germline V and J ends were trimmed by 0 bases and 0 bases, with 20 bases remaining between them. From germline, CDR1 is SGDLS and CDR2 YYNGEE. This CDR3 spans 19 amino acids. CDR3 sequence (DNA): TGTGCCAGCAGCGTAGAGAGTAGCCCCCCGACGTCTAGCACAGATACGCAGTATTTT. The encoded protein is CASSVESSPPTSSTDTQYF.

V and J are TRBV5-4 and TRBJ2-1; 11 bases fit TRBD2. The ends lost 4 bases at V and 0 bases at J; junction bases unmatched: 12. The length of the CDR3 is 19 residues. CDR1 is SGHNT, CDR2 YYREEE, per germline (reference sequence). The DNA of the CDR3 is TGTGCCAGCAGCCCAGGCGGACTAGCGGGCAGTAGCTCCTACAATGAGCAGTTCTTC. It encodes CASSPGGLAGSSSYNEQFF.

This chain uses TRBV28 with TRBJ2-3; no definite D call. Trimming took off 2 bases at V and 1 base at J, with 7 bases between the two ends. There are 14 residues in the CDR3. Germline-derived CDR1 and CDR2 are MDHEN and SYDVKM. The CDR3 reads CASSLELGTDTQYF. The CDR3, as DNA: TGTGCCAGCAGTTTAGAGCTAGGCACAGATACGCAGTATTTT.

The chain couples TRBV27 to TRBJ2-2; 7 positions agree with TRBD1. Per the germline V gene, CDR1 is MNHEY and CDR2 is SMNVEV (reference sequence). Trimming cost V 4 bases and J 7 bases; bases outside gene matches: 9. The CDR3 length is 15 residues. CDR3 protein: CASSSMTYRGGELFF. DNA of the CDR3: TGTGCCAGCAGTTCAATGACGTACAGGGGCGGGGAGCTGTTTTTT.

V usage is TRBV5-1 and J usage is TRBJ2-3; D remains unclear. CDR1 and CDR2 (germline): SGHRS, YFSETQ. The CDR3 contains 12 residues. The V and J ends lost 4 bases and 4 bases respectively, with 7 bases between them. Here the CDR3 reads CASSPSPDTQYF. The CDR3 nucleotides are TGCGCCAGCAGCCCGTCCCCAGATACGCAGTATTTT. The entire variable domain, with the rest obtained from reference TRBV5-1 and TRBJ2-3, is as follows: KAGVTQTPRYLIKTRGQQVTLSCSPISGHRSVSWYQQTPGQGLQFLFEYFSETQRNKGNFPGRFSGRQFSNSRSEMNVSTLELGDSALYLCASSPSPDTQYFGPGTRLTVL.

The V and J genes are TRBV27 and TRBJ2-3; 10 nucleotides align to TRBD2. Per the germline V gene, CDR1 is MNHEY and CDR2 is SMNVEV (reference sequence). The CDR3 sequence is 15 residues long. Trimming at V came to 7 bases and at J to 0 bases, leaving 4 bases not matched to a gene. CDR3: CASTRLAGSTDTQYF. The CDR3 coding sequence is TGTGCCAGCACCCGACTAGCGGGCAGCACAGATACGCAGTATTTT.